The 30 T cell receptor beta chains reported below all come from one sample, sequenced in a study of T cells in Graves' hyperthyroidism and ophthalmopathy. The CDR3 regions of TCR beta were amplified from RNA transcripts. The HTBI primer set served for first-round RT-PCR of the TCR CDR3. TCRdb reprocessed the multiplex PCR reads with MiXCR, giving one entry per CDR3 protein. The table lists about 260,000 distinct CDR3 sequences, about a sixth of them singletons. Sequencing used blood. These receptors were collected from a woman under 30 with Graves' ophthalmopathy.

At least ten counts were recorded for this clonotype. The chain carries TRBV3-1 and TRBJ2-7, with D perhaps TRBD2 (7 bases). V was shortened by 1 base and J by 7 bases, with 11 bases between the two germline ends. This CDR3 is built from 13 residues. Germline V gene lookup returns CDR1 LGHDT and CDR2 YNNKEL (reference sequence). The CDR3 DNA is TGTGCCAGCAGCCAAGGAAGGGGGGGGGAGCAGTACTTC. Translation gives CASSQGRGGEQYF.

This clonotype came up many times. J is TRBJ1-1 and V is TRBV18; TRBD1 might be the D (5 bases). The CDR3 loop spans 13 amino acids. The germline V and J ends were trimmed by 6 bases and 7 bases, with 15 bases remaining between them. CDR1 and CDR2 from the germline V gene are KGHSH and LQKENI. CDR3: CASSPGGGLEAFF. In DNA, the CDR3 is TGTGCCAGCTCTCCCGGGGGAGGCCTTGAAGCTTTCTTT. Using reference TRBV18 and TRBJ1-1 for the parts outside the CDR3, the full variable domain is NAGVMQNPRHLVRRRGQEARLRCSPMKGHSHVYWYRQLPEEGLKFMVYLQKENIIDESGMPKERFSAEFPKEGPSILRIQQVVRGDSAAYFCASSPGGGLEAFFGQGTRLTVV.

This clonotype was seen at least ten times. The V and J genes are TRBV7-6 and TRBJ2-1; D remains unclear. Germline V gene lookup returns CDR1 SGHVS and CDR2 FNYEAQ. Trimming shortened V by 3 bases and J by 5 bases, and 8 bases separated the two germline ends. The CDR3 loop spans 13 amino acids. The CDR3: CASSFIQNNEQFF. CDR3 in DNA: TGTGCCAGCAGCTTCATCCAGAACAATGAGCAGTTCTTC.

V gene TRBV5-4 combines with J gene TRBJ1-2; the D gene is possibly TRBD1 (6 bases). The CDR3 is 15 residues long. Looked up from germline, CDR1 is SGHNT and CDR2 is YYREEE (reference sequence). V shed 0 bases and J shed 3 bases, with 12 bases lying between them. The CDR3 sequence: CASSLARGGDYGYTF. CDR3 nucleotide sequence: TGTGCCAGCAGCTTGGCCCGGGGGGGCGACTATGGCTACACCTTC.

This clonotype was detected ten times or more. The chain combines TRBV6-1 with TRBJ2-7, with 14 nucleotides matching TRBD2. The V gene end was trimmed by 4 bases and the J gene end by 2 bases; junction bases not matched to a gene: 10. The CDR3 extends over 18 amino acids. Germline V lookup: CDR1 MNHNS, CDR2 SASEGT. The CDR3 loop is CASSGGLAGGHVTYEQYF. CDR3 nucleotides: TGTGCCAGCAGTGGTGGACTAGCGGGGGGACACGTTACCTACGAGCAGTACTTC.

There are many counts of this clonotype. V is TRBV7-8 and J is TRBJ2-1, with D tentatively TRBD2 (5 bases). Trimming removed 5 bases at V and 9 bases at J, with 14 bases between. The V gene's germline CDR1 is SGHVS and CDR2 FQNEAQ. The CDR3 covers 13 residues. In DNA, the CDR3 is TGTGCCAGCAGCCCTCAAACTAGAGGTGAGCAGTTCTTC. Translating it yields CASSPQTRGEQFF.

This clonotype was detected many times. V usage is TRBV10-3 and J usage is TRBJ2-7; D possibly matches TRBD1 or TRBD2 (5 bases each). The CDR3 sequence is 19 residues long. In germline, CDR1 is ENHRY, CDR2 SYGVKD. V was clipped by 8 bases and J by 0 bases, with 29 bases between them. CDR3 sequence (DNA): TGTGCCATCGGAGGAGACCGCACGACCGGGACCCGGAGCTCCTACGAGCAGTACTTC. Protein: CAIGGDRTTGTRSSYEQYF.

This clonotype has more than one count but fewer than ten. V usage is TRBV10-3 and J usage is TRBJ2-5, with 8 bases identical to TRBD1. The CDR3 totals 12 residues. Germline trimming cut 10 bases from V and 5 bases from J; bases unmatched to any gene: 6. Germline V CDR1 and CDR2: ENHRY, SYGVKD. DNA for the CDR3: TGTGCCACGCAGGGGGCTTTTGAGACCCAGTACTTC. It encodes CATQGAFETQYF.

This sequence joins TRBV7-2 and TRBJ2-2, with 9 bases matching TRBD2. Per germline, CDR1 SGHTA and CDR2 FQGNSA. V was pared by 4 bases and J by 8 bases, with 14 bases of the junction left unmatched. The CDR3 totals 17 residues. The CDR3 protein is CASSSAPPRGGGGELFF. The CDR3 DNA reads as TGTGCCAGCAGCTCCGCCCCGCCGCGGGGGGGAGGGGGGGAGCTGTTTTTT.

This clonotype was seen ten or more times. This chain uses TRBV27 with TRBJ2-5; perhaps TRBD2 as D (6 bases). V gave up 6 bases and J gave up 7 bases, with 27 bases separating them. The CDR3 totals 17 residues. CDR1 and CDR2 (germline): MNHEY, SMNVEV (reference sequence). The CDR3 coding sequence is TGTGCCAGCAGACCGGAGGGGCCTACAACTCCGACGGGGACCCAGTACTTC. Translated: CASRPEGPTTPTGTQYF.

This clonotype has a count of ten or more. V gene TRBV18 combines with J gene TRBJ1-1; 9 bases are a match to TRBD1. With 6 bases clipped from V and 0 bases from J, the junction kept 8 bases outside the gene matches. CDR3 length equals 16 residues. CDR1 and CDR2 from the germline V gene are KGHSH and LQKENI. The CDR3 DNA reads TGTGCCAGCTCTCAACAGGGGGCGGGGGTGAACACTGAAGCTTTCTTT. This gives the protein CASSQQGAGVNTEAFF.

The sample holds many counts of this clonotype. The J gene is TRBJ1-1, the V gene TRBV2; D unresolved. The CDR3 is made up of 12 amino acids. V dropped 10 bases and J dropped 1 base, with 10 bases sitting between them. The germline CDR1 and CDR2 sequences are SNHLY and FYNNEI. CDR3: CATTAENTEAFF. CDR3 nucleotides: TGTGCCACCACAGCAGAGAACACTGAAGCTTTCTTT.

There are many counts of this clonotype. CDR3 DNA sequence: TGTGCCAGCAGCTTTGTCAACACCGGGGAGCTGTTTTTT. This translates into CASSFVNTGELFF. The chain is built from TRBV5-6 and TRBJ2-2; D gene ambiguous. The V and J ends lost 2 bases and 2 bases respectively, with 4 bases between them. CDR3 size: 13 residues. Germline V lookup: CDR1 SGHDT, CDR2 YYEEEE.

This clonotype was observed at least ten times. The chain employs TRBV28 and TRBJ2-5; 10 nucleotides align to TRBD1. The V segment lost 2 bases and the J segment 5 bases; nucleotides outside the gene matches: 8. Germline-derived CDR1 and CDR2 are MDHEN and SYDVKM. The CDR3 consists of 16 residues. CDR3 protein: CASSLPPGQGWETQYF. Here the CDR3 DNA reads TGTGCCAGCAGTTTACCCCCGGGACAGGGGTGGGAGACCCAGTACTTC.

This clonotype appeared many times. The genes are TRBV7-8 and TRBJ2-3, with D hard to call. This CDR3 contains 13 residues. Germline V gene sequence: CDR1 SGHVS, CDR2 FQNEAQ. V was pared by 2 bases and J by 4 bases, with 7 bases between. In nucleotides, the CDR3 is TGTGCCAGCAGCTTAAACCGGGCAGATACGCAGTATTTT. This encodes CASSLNRADTQYF.

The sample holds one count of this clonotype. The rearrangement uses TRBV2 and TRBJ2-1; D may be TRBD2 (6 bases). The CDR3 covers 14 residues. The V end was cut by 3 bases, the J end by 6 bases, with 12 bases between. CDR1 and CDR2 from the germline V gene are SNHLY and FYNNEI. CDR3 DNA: TGTGCCAGCAGTGAGGGGAGGCCCCCCAATGAGCAGTTCTTC. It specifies CASSEGRPPNEQFF. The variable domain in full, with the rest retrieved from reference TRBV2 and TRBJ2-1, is EPEVTQTPSHQVTQMGQEVILRCVPISNHLYFYWYRQILGQKVEFLVSFYNNEISEKSEIFDDQFSVERPDGSNFTLKIRSTKLEDSAMYFCASSEGRPPNEQFFGPGTRLTVL.

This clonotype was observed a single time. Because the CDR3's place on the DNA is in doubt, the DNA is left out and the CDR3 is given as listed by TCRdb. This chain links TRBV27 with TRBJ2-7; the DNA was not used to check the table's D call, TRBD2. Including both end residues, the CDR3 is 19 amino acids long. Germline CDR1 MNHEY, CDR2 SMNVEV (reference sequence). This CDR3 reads CASSIYLCSVGRNGREQYF.

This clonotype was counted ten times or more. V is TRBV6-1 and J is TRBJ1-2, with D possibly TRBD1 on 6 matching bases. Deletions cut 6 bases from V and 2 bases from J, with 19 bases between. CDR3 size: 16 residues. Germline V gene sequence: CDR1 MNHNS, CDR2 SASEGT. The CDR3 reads CASSAKSGGPNYGYTF. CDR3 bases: TGTGCCAGCAGCGCGAAATCCGGGGGGCCCAACTATGGCTACACCTTC.

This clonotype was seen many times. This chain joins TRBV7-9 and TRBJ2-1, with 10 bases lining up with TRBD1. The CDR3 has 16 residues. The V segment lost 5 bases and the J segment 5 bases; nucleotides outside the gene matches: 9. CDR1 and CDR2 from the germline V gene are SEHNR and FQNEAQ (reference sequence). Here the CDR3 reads CASSPDRGRINNEQFF. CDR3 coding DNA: TGTGCCAGCAGCCCCGACAGGGGGCGCATCAACAATGAGCAGTTCTTC.

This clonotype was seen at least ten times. The CDR3 spells CASSLRTGLNTEAFF. The CDR3 coding sequence is TGTGCCAGCAGTTTAAGGACAGGCCTGAACACTGAAGCTTTCTTT. The chain uses TRBV27 and TRBJ1-1; 7 bases are shared with TRBD1. Germline loops: CDR1 MNHEY, CDR2 SMNVEV (reference sequence). The CDR3 loop spans 15 amino acids. Trimming cost V 2 bases and J 0 bases; bases outside gene matches: 3.

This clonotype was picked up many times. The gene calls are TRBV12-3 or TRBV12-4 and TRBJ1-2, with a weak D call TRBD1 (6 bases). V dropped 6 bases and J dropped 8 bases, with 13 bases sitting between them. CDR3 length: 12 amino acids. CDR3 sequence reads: CASSQDSMGYTF. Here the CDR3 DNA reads TGTGCCAGCAGCCAGGACAGTATGGGCTACACCTTC.

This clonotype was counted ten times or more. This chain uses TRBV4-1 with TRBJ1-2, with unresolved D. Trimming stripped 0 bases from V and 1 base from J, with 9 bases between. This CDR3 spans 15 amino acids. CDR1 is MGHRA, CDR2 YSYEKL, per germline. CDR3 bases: TGCGCCAGCAGCCAAGAGTGGCCTAATAACTATGGCTACACCTTC. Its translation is CASSQEWPNNYGYTF.

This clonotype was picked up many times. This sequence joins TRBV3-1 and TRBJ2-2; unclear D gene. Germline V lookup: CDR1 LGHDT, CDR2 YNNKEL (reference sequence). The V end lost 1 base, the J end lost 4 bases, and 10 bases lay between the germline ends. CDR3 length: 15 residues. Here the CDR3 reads CASSQAGVGTGELFF. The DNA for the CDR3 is TGTGCCAGCAGCCAAGCTGGGGTAGGCACCGGGGAGCTGTTTTTT.

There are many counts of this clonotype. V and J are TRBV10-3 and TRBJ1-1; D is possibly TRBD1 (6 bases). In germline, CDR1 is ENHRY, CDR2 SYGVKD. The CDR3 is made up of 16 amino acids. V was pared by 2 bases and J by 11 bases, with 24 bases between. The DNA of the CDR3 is TGTGCCATCAGTGAGCCAGGGGCAGGGGACTCGAATTTGGCTTTCTTT. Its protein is CAISEPGAGDSNLAFF.

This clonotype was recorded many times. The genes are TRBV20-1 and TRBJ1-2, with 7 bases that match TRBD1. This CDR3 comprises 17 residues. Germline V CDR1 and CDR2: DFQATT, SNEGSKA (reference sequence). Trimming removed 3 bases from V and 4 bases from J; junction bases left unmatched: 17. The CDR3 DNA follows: TGCAGTGCTAGCGCCCTCCGAAGGGGGCGTCTGGGCTATGGCTACACCTTC. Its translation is CSASALRRGRLGYGYTF.

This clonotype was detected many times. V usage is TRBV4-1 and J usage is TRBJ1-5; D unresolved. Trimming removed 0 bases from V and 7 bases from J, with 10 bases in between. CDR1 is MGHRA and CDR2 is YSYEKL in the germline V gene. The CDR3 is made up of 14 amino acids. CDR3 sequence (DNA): TGCGCCAGCAGCCAAGAGGCGACGAGGCAGCCCCAGCATTTT. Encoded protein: CASSQEATRQPQHF.

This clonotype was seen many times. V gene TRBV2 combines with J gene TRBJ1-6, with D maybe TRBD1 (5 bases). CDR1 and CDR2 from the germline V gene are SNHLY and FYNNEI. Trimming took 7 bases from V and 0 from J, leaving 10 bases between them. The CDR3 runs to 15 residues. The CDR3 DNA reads TGTGCCAGCATGGAGGGGAGCTCCTATAATTCACCCCTCCACTTT. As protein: CASMEGSSYNSPLHF.

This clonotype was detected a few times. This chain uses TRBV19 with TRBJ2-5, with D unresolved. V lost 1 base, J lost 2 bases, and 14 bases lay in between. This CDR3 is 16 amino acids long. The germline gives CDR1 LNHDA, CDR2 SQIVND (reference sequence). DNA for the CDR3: TGTGCCAGTAGTATAGGAGCAACAGCAAATCAAGAGACCCAGTACTTC. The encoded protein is CASSIGATANQETQYF.

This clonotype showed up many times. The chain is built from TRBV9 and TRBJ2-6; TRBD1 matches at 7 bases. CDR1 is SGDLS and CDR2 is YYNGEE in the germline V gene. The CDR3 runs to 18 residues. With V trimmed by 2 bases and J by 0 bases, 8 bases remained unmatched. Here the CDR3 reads CASSVGLDRNSGANVLTF. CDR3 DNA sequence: TGTGCCAGCAGCGTGGGTCTGGACAGGAACTCTGGGGCCAACGTCCTGACTTTC.

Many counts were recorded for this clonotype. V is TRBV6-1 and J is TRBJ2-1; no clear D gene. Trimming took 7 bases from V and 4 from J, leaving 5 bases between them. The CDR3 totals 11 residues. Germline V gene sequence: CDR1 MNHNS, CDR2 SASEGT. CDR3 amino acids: CASKGYNEQFF. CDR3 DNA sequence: TGTGCCAGCAAAGGGTACAATGAGCAGTTCTTC.